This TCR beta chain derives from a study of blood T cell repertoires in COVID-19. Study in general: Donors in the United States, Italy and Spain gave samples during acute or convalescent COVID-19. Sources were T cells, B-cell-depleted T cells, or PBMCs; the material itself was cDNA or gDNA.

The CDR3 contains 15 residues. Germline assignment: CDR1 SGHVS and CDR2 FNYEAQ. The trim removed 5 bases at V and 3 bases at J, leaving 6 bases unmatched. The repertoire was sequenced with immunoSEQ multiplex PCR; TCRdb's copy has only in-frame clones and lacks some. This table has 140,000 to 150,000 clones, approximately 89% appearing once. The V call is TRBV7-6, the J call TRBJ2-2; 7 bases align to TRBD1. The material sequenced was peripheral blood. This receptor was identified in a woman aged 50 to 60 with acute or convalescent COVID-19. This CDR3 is CASSRGQRYTGELFF. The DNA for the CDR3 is TGTGCCAGCAGCCGGGGACAGCGATACACCGGGGAGCTGTTTTTT.